This T cell receptor beta chain comes out of a study of response to subunit inactivated influenza vaccine. General study results and limits: That few new T cells are recruited by each seasonal influenza vaccination was the authors' suggestion.

TCRdb reprocessed the RT-PCR reads via MiXCR and lists one record per CDR3 protein. This sample carries under 550,000 distinct CDR3 sequences, approximately 7.7% of them seen once, and the ten largest clones take roughly 13%. Comments on this clonotype: Its antigen is not known.

The CDR3 is 17 residues long. The V gene end was trimmed by 6 bases and the J gene end by 1 base; junction bases not matched to a gene: 13. Germline-derived CDR1 and CDR2 are MDHEN and SYDVKM. The genes are TRBV28 and TRBJ2-5; 8 bases are a match to TRBD2. The sequence was collected from a man in his fifties or sixties who received an inactivated influenza vaccine. Sequenced material: PBMCs from blood, taken about 24 months after vaccination. In nucleotides, the CDR3 is TGTGCCAGCAGCGGCCCCCTGGCGGGAGGACTCCAAGAGACCCAGTACTTC. This translates into CASSGPLAGGLQETQYF.